Listed below are T cell receptor beta chains from one sample, sequenced in a study of post-analysis software for immune sequencing data. MiXCR, applied by TCRdb to the PCR reads, yields one record per CDR3 protein. The table lists about 460,000 distinct CDR3 sequences, roughly 45% of them singletons, with around 10% in the top ten. The sample comprised blood. The receptors were sampled from a girl between 5 and 17 years old with multiple sclerosis. CDR3s include the opening cysteine and the closing phenylalanine or tryptophan. D genes are given only for firm matches. Only part of the rows carry a size: once, few, many, or a class if the clone is expanded.

CDR3 | DNA | size | D | length | J | V
CSACRTSGPYEQYF | TGCAGTGCTTGTAGGACTAGCGGGCCCTACGAGCAGTACTTC | - | TRBD2 | 14 | TRBJ2-7 | TRBV20-1
CASSVLAGGPGEQYF | TGTGCCAGCAGCGTCCTAGCGGGAGGGCCAGGGGAGCAGTACTTC | - | TRBD2 | 15 | TRBJ2-5 | TRBV28
CSAWTSGSLADTQYF | TGCAGTGCATGGACTAGCGGGAGTCTGGCAGATACGCAGTATTTT | - | TRBD2 | 15 | TRBJ2-3 | TRBV20-1
CSARDRREQAYNEQFF | TGCAGTGCTAGAGATCGACGGGAGCAGGCCTACAATGAGCAGTTCTTC | - | - | 16 | TRBJ2-1 | TRBV20-1
CASSQERRDLDTQYF | TGCGCCAGCAGCCAAGAGCGTCGGGATCTCGATACGCAGTATTTT | - | - | 15 | TRBJ2-3 | TRBV4-1
CASSSNPNYSYTF | TGTGCCAGCAGTTCAAATCCTAACTATAGCTACACCTTC | once | - | 13 | TRBJ1-2 | TRBV27
CASSVIQVTDTQYF | TGTGCCAGCAGTGTGATTCAGGTTACAGATACGCAGTATTTT | - | - | 14 | TRBJ2-3 | TRBV2
CASSHVAGGPTDTQYF | TGTGCCAGCAGCCACGTAGCGGGAGGGCCCACAGATACGCAGTATTTT | - | TRBD2 | 16 | TRBJ2-3 | TRBV7-9
CASSPLDTNTEAFF | TGTGCCAGCAGCCCACTTGACACCAACACTGAAGCTTTCTTT | few | - | 14 | TRBJ1-1 | TRBV5-6
CASSIWWSFVYGYTF | TGCGCCAGCAGCATCTGGTGGTCGTTCGTCTATGGCTACACCTTC | - | - | 15 | TRBJ1-2 | TRBV5-1
CASSLAPGLAGAADTQYF | TGCGCCAGCAGCTTGGCCCCGGGACTAGCGGGAGCAGCAGATACGCAGTATTTT | - | TRBD2 | 18 | TRBJ2-3 | TRBV5-1
CASSPDWTNYEQYF | TGTGCCAGCAGTCCCGACTGGACTAACTACGAGCAGTACTTC | - | - | 14 | TRBJ2-7 | TRBV28
CASSLKSSGANVLTF | TGTGCCAGCAGCTTAAAAAGCTCTGGGGCCAACGTCCTGACTTTC | once | - | 15 | TRBJ2-6 | TRBV7-2
CASSVASDKAGYGYTF | TGTGCCAGCAGCGTAGCTTCGGATAAGGCGGGGTATGGCTACACCTTC | - | - | 16 | TRBJ1-2 | TRBV9
CSARDPRGTSRDTQYF | TGCAGTGCTAGAGATCCACGGGGGACTAGCAGGGATACGCAGTATTTT | - | TRBD2 | 16 | TRBJ2-3 | TRBV20-1
CASRPGMNTEAFF | TGTGCCAGCAGACCCGGGATGAACACTGAAGCTTTCTTT | - | - | 13 | TRBJ1-1 | TRBV7-2
CASSLGLALDYEQFF | TGCGCCAGCAGCTTGGGACTAGCGCTGGACTACGAGCAGTTCTTC | - | TRBD2 | 15 | TRBJ2-1 | TRBV5-1
CASSLVGLGGAANYGYTF | TGTGCCAGCAGCTTAGTCGGGTTAGGGGGGGCCGCTAACTATGGCTACACCTTC | - | - | 18 | TRBJ1-2 | TRBV7-2
CASSPPGTGVTDTQYF | TGTGCCAGCAGTCCCCCCGGGACTGGAGTTACAGATACGCAGTATTTT | few | - | 16 | TRBJ2-3 | TRBV18
CASSERGQGSYNEQFF | TGTGCCAGCAGTGAAAGAGGGCAGGGGAGTTACAATGAGCAGTTCTTC | - | - | 16 | TRBJ2-1 | TRBV6-1
CSVEGTSGTYEQYF | TGCAGCGTTGAAGGTACTAGCGGGACCTACGAGCAGTACTTC | - | TRBD2 | 14 | TRBJ2-7 | TRBV29-1
CASSLEWEGNYEQYF | TGTGCCAGCAGCTTAGAATGGGAGGGGAACTACGAGCAGTACTTC | - | TRBD2 | 15 | TRBJ2-7 | TRBV11-2
CASSWGSESNQPQHF | TGTGCCAGCAGCTGGGGCTCCGAGAGCAATCAGCCCCAGCATTTT | - | - | 15 | TRBJ1-5 | TRBV7-2
CASSLAEGAGTDTQYF | TGCGCCAGCAGCTTGGCCGAGGGAGCGGGCACAGATACGCAGTATTTT | - | - | 16 | TRBJ2-3 | TRBV5-1
CASTRTSGTYEQYF | TGTGCCAGCACCAGGACTAGCGGGACCTACGAGCAGTACTTC | few | TRBD2 | 14 | TRBJ2-7 | TRBV7-2
CASSLADSLDWVTEAFF | TGTGCCAGCAGCTTAGCGGACTCTTTGGACTGGGTCACTGAAGCTTTCTTT | - | - | 17 | TRBJ1-1 | TRBV7-8
CASSEYRGVNIQYF | TGTGCCAGCAGTGAATATCGGGGGGTAAACATTCAGTACTTC | - | TRBD2 | 14 | TRBJ2-4 | TRBV25-1
CASSFSPGAYGYTF | TGTGCCAGCAGTTTTTCGCCGGGGGCATATGGCTACACCTTC | - | - | 14 | TRBJ1-2 | TRBV12-3/TRBV12-4
CASSRYRTSGTPYEQYF | TGTGCCAGCAGCCGGTACCGGACTAGCGGGACCCCTTACGAGCAGTACTTC | - | TRBD2 | 17 | TRBJ2-7 | TRBV3-1
CASGSLGVSYEQYF | TGTGCCAGCGGATCACTAGGGGTCTCCTACGAGCAGTACTTC | - | - | 14 | TRBJ2-7 | TRBV27
CASSLAYRGREGDEQYF | TGTGCCAGCAGCTTAGCCTACCGGGGGCGGGAGGGGGACGAGCAGTACTTC | few | TRBD2 | 17 | TRBJ2-7 | TRBV7-2
CASSLNFGDQETQYF | TGTGCCAGCAGCTTAAATTTCGGGGACCAAGAGACCCAGTACTTC | - | - | 15 | TRBJ2-5 | TRBV7-3
CASSLGRQGSSYEQYF | TGTGCCAGCAGCTTAGGGCGCCAGGGGAGCTCCTACGAGCAGTACTTC | - | - | 16 | TRBJ2-7 | TRBV7-9
CASGGLSGGSPTDTQYF | TGTGCCAGCGGAGGACTATCAGGCGGGAGCCCCACAGATACGCAGTATTTT | few | TRBD2 | 17 | TRBJ2-3 | TRBV28
CASSLAANNEQFF | TGTGCCAGCAGCTTAGCTGCGAATAATGAGCAGTTCTTC | - | - | 13 | TRBJ2-1 | TRBV7-9
CASSLGSGGLAHSYEQYF | TGTGCCAGCAGTTTAGGTTCCGGCGGTCTAGCACACTCCTACGAGCAGTACTTC | - | - | 18 | TRBJ2-7 | TRBV28
CASNQGTSGSTDTQYF | TGTGCCAGCAACCAAGGGACTAGCGGGAGCACAGATACGCAGTATTTT | - | TRBD2 | 16 | TRBJ2-3 | TRBV12-3/TRBV12-4
CATSRDRPAYVLTF | TGTGCCACCAGCAGAGATCGTCCAGCCTACGTCCTGACTTTC | - | - | 14 | TRBJ2-6 | TRBV15
CASSPRTGDPNTEAFF | TGCGCCAGCAGCCCCAGGACAGGGGACCCGAACACTGAAGCTTTCTTT | few | TRBD1 | 16 | TRBJ1-1 | TRBV5-1
CASSLGQGPPGNTIYF | TGTGCCAGCAGCCTCGGACAGGGGCCACCTGGAAACACCATATATTTT | - | TRBD1 | 16 | TRBJ1-3 | TRBV12-3/TRBV12-4
CASSYTGGANGYTF | TGTGCCAGCAGCTACACAGGGGGCGCAAATGGCTACACCTTC | - | TRBD1 | 14 | TRBJ1-2 | TRBV7-8
CASRISGNTEAFF | TGTGCCAGCAGAATTTCAGGGAACACTGAAGCTTTCTTT | - | - | 13 | TRBJ1-1 | TRBV6-1
CASRLQGTNTEAFF | TGCGCCAGCAGACTACAGGGAACAAACACTGAAGCTTTCTTT | - | - | 14 | TRBJ1-1 | TRBV5-1
CASSGAGGEQFF | TGTGCCAGCAGTGGAGCGGGTGGTGAGCAGTTCTTC | - | - | 12 | TRBJ2-1 | TRBV6-2/TRBV6-3
CASRGTGYQETQYF | TGTGCCAGCAGAGGCACCGGGTACCAAGAGACCCAGTACTTC | - | - | 14 | TRBJ2-5 | TRBV6-1
CASSLKTGHQQPQHF | TGTGCCAGCAGCTTAAAGACAGGGCATCAGCAGCCCCAGCATTTT | once | TRBD1 | 15 | TRBJ1-5 | TRBV7-2